This TCR beta chain was recovered during a study of blood T cell repertoires in COVID-19. Background on the study: Donors in the United States, Italy and Spain gave samples during acute or convalescent COVID-19. In each case, the material was cDNA or gDNA derived from T cells, B-cell-depleted T cells, or PBMCs.

Germline CDR1 KGHSH, CDR2 LQKENI. The CDR3 runs to 15 residues. Between the trimmed V and J ends, which lost 0 bases and 0 bases, there was a span of 9 bases. Generated by immunoSEQ multiplex PCR, the TCRdb table keeps only in-frame clones and is missing some. The top ten hold over 0.7% of the sample, which has more than 300,000 clones, more than 85% seen once. This receptor was taken from a woman between 35 and 50 years old who had been exposed to COVID-19. This sequence joins TRBV18 and TRBJ2-7; tentative D call: TRBD2 (6 bases). Sequencing was carried out using PBMCs or T cells enriched from blood (not recorded which). The CDR3: CASSPPGGYSYEQYF. For the CDR3, the DNA is TGTGCCAGCTCACCACCGGGGGGTTACTCCTACGAGCAGTACTTC.